This T cell receptor (beta chain) derives from a study of human T cells and chemical hapten exposure (dated by TCRdb to the early 2020s). In terms of the full investigation: For sensitization, 2% DPC in acetone was applied to an approximately 2 cm by approximately 2 cm area of upper inner arm skin. Blood was sampled from patients pre-sensitization (week 0) and at 2, 6 and about 24 weeks after DPC sensitization. Patch testing was done on the upper back using Finn chambers containing 0.01% DPC, and results were scored after 6 days according to International Contact Dermatitis Research Group standards. Libraries were pooled for sequencing, and per-sample TCR yields varied mainly because of small differences in library volumes within the pool. Weekly therapeutic DPC doses were additionally applied to the scalp of patients throughout the roughly 23-week study period. Twenty-nine alopecia patients gave blood for TCR sequencing at one to four time points (pre-sensitization, 2, 6 and 24 weeks). This study followed changes in the peripheral blood TCR repertoire in vivo during primary and secondary sensitization of alopecia patients to the hapten diphenylcyclopropenone (DPC). Alopecia areata with under or over 50% scalp involvement, alopecia totalis and alopecia universalis were represented in the patient cohort, which was mostly female. What the work shows at the level of the full study, not this receptor alone: Repeated subsampling changed both the strength of the expansion versus patch-test correlation and the threshold at which the correlation became significant. Compared with pre-sensitization or healthy control sets, expanded TCRs formed significantly more large CDR3 similarity clusters, which is consistent with antigen-driven responses. Patch test score correlated positively with the number of PT1 expanded TCRs, reaching significance at thresholds 8, 16 and 32 but not at 4. The number of TCRs above 1 in 1000 frequency did not change with DPC sensitization; there was no evidence of global repertoire structure alterations. All patients had alopecia, a presumed autoimmune disease, so their immune response might differ from that of healthy individuals.

Library construction relied on RACE. The listed sequencing device is NextSeq 500. During library preparation, unique molecular identifiers were attached to individual cDNA molecules so that TCRs could be counted in a quantitative, reproducible way. Each blood RNA sample was used to sequence both TCR alpha and TCR beta chains. Regarding the original processing steps: The median number of TCRs per sample was roughly 94,000, ranging from about 20,000 to 700,000. V, J and CDR3 annotation of the TCR reads was carried out using the Decombinator software suite. For the PS versus PT1 abundance plots, all samples were subsampled to the same number of TCRs (28,000). TCRs were defined as expanded if absent before sensitization and observed at least eight times at the 2-week time point. TCRdb trimmed public reads at Q25 via fastp, called clones via MiXCR and kept in-frame beta chains. Each CDR3 protein gets just one entry, which takes the most common genes and DNA from the rows behind it. The V and J calls were not made by the authors but by TCRdb's processing. Present in this sample are about 290,000 distinct CDR3 sequences, approximately 8% of which were seen just once. 1.2% of the sample belongs to the ten largest clones.

CDR1 is given as SGDLS and CDR2 as YYNGEE, both from the germline V gene. The CDR3 runs 16 residues from the cysteine to the phenylalanine. Only the CDR3 DNA stays, 48 bases, in frame from base 1. The germline V and J ends show losses of 1 base and 3 bases respectively, and no gene match explains 9 bases of the junction. Explained via the paper, the time point label denotes: pre-sensitization, week 0. According to the study, the label for this sample's treatment or condition signals: therapeutic diphenylcyclopropenone sensitization with weekly scalp DPC. At each patch-test visit, blood was drawn before the patch test was applied. Eligible patients were aged 18 to 70, diagnosed with alopecia, deemed suitable for DPC therapy, and excluded if pregnant. Total RNA was extracted from unfractionated whole blood that had been collected in Tempus Blood RNA tubes. This clonotype was seen only a few times. What this receptor recognizes is not known. No much larger clone is present one base from it, and per-base qualities are unavailable.

The receptor was isolated from a man aged 18-30 years with alopecia areata. Some clones in this sample may be carry-over from other donors' samples. This specimen was whole blood, taken in connection with sensitization to the hapten diphenylcyclopropenone (DPC). This chain is built from TRBV9 and TRBJ2-7, with TRBD1 matching 8 junction bases. The DNA sequence follows: TGTGCCAGCAGCGTAAACTCCGCCGGGACAGGCTACGAGCAGTACTTC. It encodes CASSVNSAGTGYEQYF.